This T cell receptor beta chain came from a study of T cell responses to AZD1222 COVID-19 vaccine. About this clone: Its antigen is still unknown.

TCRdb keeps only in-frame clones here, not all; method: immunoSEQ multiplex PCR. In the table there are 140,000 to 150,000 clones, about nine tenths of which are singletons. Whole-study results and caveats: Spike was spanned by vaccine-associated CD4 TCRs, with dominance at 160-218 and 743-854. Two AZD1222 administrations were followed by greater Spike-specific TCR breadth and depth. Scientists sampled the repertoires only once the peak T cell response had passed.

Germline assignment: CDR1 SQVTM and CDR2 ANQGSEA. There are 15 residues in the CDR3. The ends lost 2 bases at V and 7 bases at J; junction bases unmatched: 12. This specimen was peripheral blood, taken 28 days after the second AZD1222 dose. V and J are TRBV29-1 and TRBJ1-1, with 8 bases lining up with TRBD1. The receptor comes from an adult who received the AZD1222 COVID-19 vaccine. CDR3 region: CSVERASDRAGEAFF. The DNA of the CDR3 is TGCAGCGTTGAACGAGCTTCGGACAGGGCGGGTGAAGCTTTCTTT.